The rows below give T cell receptor beta chains drawn from one sample of a study of identical twins. MiXCR, applied by TCRdb to the 5' RACE reads, yields one record per CDR3 protein. Of roughly 710,000 distinct CDR3 sequences in the sample, around 6.1% are singletons; the top ten hold about 2%. Input material: naive T cells sorted from blood. Receptor source: a man between 18 and 29 years old in good health. Both conserved end residues are part of each CDR3. The D gene is left open where the match is weak. For some rows the clone size is stated as once, few or many, or as a class when expanded; others skip it.

clone size	D gene	J gene	V gene	CDR3 protein	CDR3 DNA
many	-	TRBJ2-2	TRBV6-5	CASSSPGGGELFF	TGTGCCAGCAGTTCCCCAGGGGGGGGGGAGCTGTTTTTT
few	TRBD1	TRBJ1-1	TRBV20-1	CSARDSTRDRVF	TGCAGTGCTAGAGATTCGACGAGGGACAGAGTCTTT
many	-	TRBJ2-3	TRBV10-2	CASSRTGNPDTQYF	TGCGCCAGCAGCAGGACTGGAAACCCAGATACGCAGTATTTT
many	-	TRBJ1-1	TRBV5-1	CASSLGQYSEAFF	TGCGCCAGCAGCTTGGGACAGTACTCTGAAGCTTTCTTT
many	TRBD1	TRBJ2-5	TRBV10-3	CAISEGQGVTLQETQYF	TGTGCCATCAGTGAGGGACAGGGAGTAACATTGCAAGAGACCCAGTACTTC
few	TRBD1	TRBJ2-1	TRBV5-1	CASSLGQGLNNEQFF	TGCGCCAGCAGCCTGGGACAGGGGTTAAACAATGAGCAGTTCTTC
many	-	TRBJ2-7	TRBV30	CAWSIATYEQYF	TGTGCCTGGAGTATTGCTACCTACGAGCAGTACTTC
many	-	TRBJ1-3	TRBV12-3/TRBV12-4	CASSLSSHTIYF	TGTGCCAGCAGTTTGTCATCCCACACCATATATTTT
-	TRBD2	TRBJ2-4	TRBV14	CASSQVGLARPGRAKNIQYF	TGTGCCAGCAGCCAAGTGGGACTAGCGCGACCTGGGAGGGCCAAAAACATTCAGTACTTC
many	-	TRBJ1-2	TRBV12-3/TRBV12-4	CASSSPGGYGYTF	TGTGCCAGCAGTTCCCCGGGGGGGTATGGCTACACCTTC
-	-	TRBJ1-2	TRBV7-2	CASSPLGQMYGYTF	TGTGCCAGCAGCCCCCTCGGGCAGATGTATGGCTACACCTTC
few	-	TRBJ2-1	TRBV14	CASSPIKMLAQNEQFF	TGTGCCAGCAGCCCCATAAAAATGCTAGCGCAAAATGAGCAGTTCTTC
few	-	TRBJ2-1	TRBV14	CASSQDLGVYEQFF	TGTGCCAGCAGCCAAGATCTTGGAGTTTATGAGCAGTTCTTC
-	TRBD1	TRBJ2-1	TRBV13	CASSLISPKDRGRWNEQFF	TGTGCCAGCAGCTTAATAAGCCCCAAGGACAGGGGGCGGTGGAATGAGCAGTTCTTC
many	TRBD2	TRBJ2-5	TRBV5-5	CASSLEGLAGLEGETQYF	TGTGCCAGCAGCTTGGAGGGACTAGCGGGCCTAGAGGGAGAGACCCAGTACTTC
few	-	TRBJ2-2	TRBV3-1	CASLPSGQNTGELFF	TGTGCCAGCTTACCCTCCGGACAGAACACCGGGGAGCTGTTTTTT
-	-	TRBJ1-5	TRBV15	CATSREGFGTNQPQHF	TGTGCCACCAGCAGAGAAGGGTTTGGGACGAATCAGCCCCAGCATTTT
few	-	TRBJ2-1	TRBV27	CASSDGSSYNEQFF	TGTGCCAGCAGTGACGGGAGCTCCTACAATGAGCAGTTCTTC
-	-	TRBJ2-1	TRBV20-1	CSANWQVYNEQFF	TGCAGTGCTAATTGGCAGGTTTACAATGAGCAGTTCTTC
-	-	TRBJ1-5	TRBV5-1	CASSLAPESGQPQHF	TGCGCCAGCAGCTTGGCCCCGGAATCCGGGCAGCCCCAGCATTTT
many	TRBD2	TRBJ2-1	TRBV7-8	CASSSRTSGHEQFF	TGTGCCAGCAGCTCCCGGACTAGCGGGCATGAGCAGTTCTTC
many	-	TRBJ2-1	TRBV27	CASSFGKGAYNEQFF	TGTGCCAGCAGTTTCGGAAAGGGGGCCTACAATGAGCAGTTCTTC
many	TRBD2	TRBJ2-1	TRBV20-1	CSATTSGLYNEQFF	TGCAGTGCCACGACTAGCGGCCTCTACAATGAGCAGTTCTTC
few	-	TRBJ2-2	TRBV4-3	CASSQDLGARNGELFF	TGCGCCAGCAGCCAAGATCTAGGGGCCAGGAACGGGGAGCTGTTTTTT
many	-	TRBJ2-2	TRBV7-2	CASSLALSGELFF	TGTGCCAGCAGCTTAGCCCTTTCGGGGGAGCTGTTTTTT
many	-	TRBJ2-7	TRBV27	CASRPRLLSSYEQYF	TGTGCCAGCAGACCCCGACTTTTGAGCTCCTACGAGCAGTACTTC
many	TRBD2	TRBJ2-1	TRBV20-1	CSAGRLAQSYNEQFF	TGCAGTGCTGGCAGACTAGCCCAATCCTACAATGAGCAGTTCTTC
-	TRBD2	TRBJ2-1	TRBV3-1	CASSQVAGGIQNEQFF	TGTGCCAGCAGCCAAGTAGCGGGAGGGATTCAAAATGAGCAGTTCTTC
-	-	TRBJ1-5	TRBV24-1	CATSLGNQPQHF	TGTGCCACCAGTCTCGGTAATCAGCCCCAGCATTTT
-	-	TRBJ2-2	TRBV4-3	CASSSSHTGELFF	TGCGCCAGCAGCTCTAGCCACACCGGGGAGCTGTTTTTT
many	-	TRBJ1-5	TRBV10-3	CATRTADSNQPQHF	TGTGCCACCCGGACGGCGGATAGCAATCAGCCCCAGCATTTT
few	-	TRBJ2-3	TRBV12-3/TRBV12-4	CASIPGGSWFPSTDTQYF	TGTGCCAGCATCCCAGGCGGTAGCTGGTTTCCTAGCACAGATACGCAGTATTTT
few	TRBD2	TRBJ2-1	TRBV3-1	CASSLTRGGGRYNEQFF	TGTGCCAGCAGCCTCACGAGGGGCGGCGGGAGGTACAATGAGCAGTTCTTC
many	TRBD2	TRBJ2-1	TRBV10-1	CASSGRASGSSGEQFF	TGCGCCAGCAGTGGACGGGCTAGCGGGAGCTCGGGTGAGCAGTTCTTC
many	-	TRBJ2-1	TRBV5-1	CASRPRAGSTNEQFF	TGCGCCAGCAGACCCCGGGCAGGGTCGACTAATGAGCAGTTCTTC
few	TRBD2	TRBJ2-1	TRBV18	CASSPGTSLSSYNEQFF	TGTGCCAGCTCACCCGGGACTAGCCTGAGCTCCTACAATGAGCAGTTCTTC
many	-	TRBJ2-3	TRBV27	CASSYLPRGTDTQYF	TGTGCCAGCAGCTACCTGCCCAGGGGCACAGATACGCAGTATTTT
few	TRBD2	TRBJ2-7	TRBV7-9	CASSRDFSGRPGQYF	TGTGCCAGCAGCCGGGACTTTAGCGGGAGGCCGGGGCAGTACTTC
many	-	TRBJ2-6	TRBV6-5	CASFGANVLTF	TGTGCCAGTTTTGGGGCCAACGTCCTGACTTTC
once	TRBD1	TRBJ1-5	TRBV30	CAWSVRGQGDQPQHF	TGTGCCTGGAGTGTACGGGGACAGGGGGATCAGCCCCAGCATTTT
many	-	TRBJ2-5	TRBV12-3/TRBV12-4	CASSRDSGTQYF	TGTGCCAGCAGTCGGGACTCGGGGACCCAGTACTTC